This record covers a single T cell receptor beta chain. The sample belongs to a study of blood T cell repertoires in COVID-19. CDR1 SNHLY and CDR2 FYNNEI come from the germline V gene. The CDR3 is 14 residues long. V lost 4 bases and J 4 bases, leaving 13 bases between the germline ends. The table came from immunoSEQ multiplex PCR; TCRdb's copy has only in-frame clones and leaves some out. Of more than 200,000 clones listed, approximately 90% were seen once; the top ten hold 4.1%. The sequenced material came from PBMCs or T cells enriched from blood (not recorded which). V and J are TRBV2 and TRBJ1-1; D remains ambiguous. The clonotype originates from a woman between 25 and 40 years old who had recovered from COVID-19. CDR3 sequence: CASSVTGKSTEAFF. The CDR3 DNA follows: TGTGCCAGCAGTGTTACCGGGAAGAGCACTGAAGCTTTCTTT.